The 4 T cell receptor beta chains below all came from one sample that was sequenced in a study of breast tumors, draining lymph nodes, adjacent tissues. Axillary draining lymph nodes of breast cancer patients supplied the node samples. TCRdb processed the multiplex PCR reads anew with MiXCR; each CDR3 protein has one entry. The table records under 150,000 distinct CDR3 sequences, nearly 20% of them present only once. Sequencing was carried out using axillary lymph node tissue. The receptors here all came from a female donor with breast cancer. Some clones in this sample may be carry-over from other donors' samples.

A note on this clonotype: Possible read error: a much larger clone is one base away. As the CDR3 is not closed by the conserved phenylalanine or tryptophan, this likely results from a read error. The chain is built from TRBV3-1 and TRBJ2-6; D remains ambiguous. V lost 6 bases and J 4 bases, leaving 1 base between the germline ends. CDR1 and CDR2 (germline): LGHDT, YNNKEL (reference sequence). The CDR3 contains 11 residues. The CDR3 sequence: CASRGANVLTS. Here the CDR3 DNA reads TGTGCCAGCAGAGGGGCCAACGTCCTGACTTCC.

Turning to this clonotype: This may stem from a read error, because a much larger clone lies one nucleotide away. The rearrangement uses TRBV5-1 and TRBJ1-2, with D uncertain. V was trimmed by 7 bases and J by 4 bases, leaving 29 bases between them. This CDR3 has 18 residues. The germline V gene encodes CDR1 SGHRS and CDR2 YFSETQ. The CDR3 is CASGSTPQARSTPYGYTF. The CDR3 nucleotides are TGCGCCAGCGGCTCAACACCCCAGGCTCGGAGTACCCCCTATGGCTACACCTTC.

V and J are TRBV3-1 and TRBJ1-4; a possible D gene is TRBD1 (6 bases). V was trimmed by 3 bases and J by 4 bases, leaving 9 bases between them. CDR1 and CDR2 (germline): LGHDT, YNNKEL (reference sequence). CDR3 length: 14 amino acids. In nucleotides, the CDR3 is TGTGCCAGCAGCCATGGACAGATTAATGAAAAACTGTTTTTT. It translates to CASSHGQINEKLFF.

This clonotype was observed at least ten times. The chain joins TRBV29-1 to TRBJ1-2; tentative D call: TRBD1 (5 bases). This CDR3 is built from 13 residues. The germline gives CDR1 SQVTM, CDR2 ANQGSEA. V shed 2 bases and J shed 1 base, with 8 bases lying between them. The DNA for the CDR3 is TGCAGCGTTGAACCCCAGGGTAACTATGGCTACACCTTC. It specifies CSVEPQGNYGYTF.